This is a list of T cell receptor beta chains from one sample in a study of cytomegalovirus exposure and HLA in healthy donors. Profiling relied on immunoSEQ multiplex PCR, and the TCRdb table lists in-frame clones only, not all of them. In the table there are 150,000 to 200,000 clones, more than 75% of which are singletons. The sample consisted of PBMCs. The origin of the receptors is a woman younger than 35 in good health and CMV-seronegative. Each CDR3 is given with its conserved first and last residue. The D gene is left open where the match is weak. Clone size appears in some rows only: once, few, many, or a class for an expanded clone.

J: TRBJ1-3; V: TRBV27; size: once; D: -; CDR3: CASSFRVNSGNTIYF; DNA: TGTGCCAGCAGTTTCCGGGTGAACTCTGGAAACACCATATATTTT
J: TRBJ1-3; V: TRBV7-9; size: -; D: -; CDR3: CASSVRGQAGNTIYF; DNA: TGTGCCAGCAGCGTCCGCGGGCAGGCTGGAAACACCATATATTTT
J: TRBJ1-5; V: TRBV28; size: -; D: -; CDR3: CASSPLGEPQHF; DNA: TGTGCCAGCAGTCCATTAGGGGAGCCCCAGCATTTT
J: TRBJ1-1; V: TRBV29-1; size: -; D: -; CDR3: CSVDESFNTEAFF; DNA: TGCAGCGTTGATGAGTCTTTCAACACTGAAGCTTTCTTT
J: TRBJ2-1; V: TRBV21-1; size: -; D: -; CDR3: CASSKNPAKGQRFHNEQFF; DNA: TGTGCCAGCAGCAAAAATCCAGCCAAGGGACAGCGATTTCACAATGAGCAGTTCTTC
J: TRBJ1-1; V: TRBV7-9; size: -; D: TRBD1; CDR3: CASSSDRVRTEAFF; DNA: TGTGCCAGCAGCTCAGACAGGGTAAGGACTGAAGCTTTCTTT
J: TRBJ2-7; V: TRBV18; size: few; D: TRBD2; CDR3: CASSPRGGLSYEQYF; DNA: TGTGCCAGCTCACCCCGGGGGGGTCTCTCCTACGAGCAGTACTTC
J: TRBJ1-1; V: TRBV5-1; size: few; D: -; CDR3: CASSLGVTEAFF; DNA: TGTGCCAGCAGCTTGGGGGTGACAGAAGCTTTCTTT
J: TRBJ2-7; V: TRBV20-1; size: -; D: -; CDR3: CGSLTGYEQYF; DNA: TGCGGGTCTCTTACGGGCTACGAGCAGTACTTC
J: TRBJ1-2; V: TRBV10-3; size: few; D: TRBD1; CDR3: CAIRPGGEGGYTF; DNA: TGTGCCATCAGGCCAGGGGGCGAAGGTGGCTACACCTTC
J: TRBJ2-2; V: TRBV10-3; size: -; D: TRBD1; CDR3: CAISRGTETGELFF; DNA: TGTGCCATCAGTAGAGGGACAGAAACCGGGGAGCTGTTTTTT
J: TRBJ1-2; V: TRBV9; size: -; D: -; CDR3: CASSTSTGIYGYTF; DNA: TGTGCCAGCAGCACCTCCACAGGGATTTATGGCTACACCTTC
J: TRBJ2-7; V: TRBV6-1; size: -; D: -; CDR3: CASIWNGAGPYEQYF; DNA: TGTGCCAGCATCTGGAACGGGGCGGGACCCTACGAGCAGTACTTC
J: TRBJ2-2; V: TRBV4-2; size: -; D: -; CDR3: CASSQPGERAGELFF; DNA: TGTGCCAGCAGCCAACCGGGCGAGCGGGCCGGGGAGCTGTTTTTT
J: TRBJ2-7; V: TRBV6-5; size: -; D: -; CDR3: CASSSTREEYF; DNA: TGTGCCAGCAGTTCTACTAGGGAAGAATACTTC
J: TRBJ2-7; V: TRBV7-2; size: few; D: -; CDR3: CASSLESLGRRQYF; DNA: TGTGCCAGCAGCTTAGAAAGCCTAGGCCGACGGCAGTACTTC
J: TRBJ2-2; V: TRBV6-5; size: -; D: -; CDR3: CASSSNRNTGELFF; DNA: TGTGCCAGCAGTTCGAACAGGAACACCGGGGAGCTGTTTTTT
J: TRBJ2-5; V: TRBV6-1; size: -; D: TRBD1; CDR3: CASSSAGGRETQYF; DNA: TGTGCCAGCAGCTCAGCAGGGGGCCGAGAGACCCAGTACTTC
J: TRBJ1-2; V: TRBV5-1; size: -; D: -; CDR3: CASSLALATSSGYTF; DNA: TGCGCCAGCAGCTTGGCCCTGGCCACGTCCAGTGGCTACACCTTC
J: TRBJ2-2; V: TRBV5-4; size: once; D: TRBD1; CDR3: CASSWPGQDPGELFF; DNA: TGTGCCAGCAGCTGGCCGGGACAGGATCCCGGGGAGCTGTTTTTT
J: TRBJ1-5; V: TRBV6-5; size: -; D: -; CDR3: CASSLSQGGNQPQHF; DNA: TGTGCCAGCAGTTTGTCACAGGGAGGCAATCAGCCCCAGCATTTT
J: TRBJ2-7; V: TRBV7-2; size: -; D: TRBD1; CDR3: CASSLAGQAGEQYF; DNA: TGTGCCAGCAGCTTAGCGGGACAGGCAGGCGAGCAGTACTTC
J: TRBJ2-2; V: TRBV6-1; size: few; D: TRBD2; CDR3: CASSPGGANTGELFF; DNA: TGTGCCAGCAGTCCCGGGGGGGCGAACACCGGGGAGCTGTTTTTT
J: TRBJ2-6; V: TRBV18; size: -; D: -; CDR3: CASSPSELGANVLTF; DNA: TGTGCCAGCTCACCCTCCGAACTTGGGGCCAACGTCCTGACTTTC
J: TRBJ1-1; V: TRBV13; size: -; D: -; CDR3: CASSLEVEYTEAFF; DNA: TGTGCCAGCAGCTTAGAAGTGGAGTACACTGAAGCTTTCTTT
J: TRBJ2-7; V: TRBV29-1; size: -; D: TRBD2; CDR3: CSVAGEGYEQYF; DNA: TGCAGCGTTGCTGGGGAGGGCTACGAGCAGTACTTC
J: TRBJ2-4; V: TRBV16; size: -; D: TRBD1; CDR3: CASSRPTGVENIQYF; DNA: TGTGCCAGCAGCAGACCGACAGGGGTAGAAAACATTCAGTACTTC
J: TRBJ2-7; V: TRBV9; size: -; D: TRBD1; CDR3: CASSQGQGLFYEQYF; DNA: TGTGCCAGCAGCCAAGGACAGGGGCTATTCTACGAGCAGTACTTC
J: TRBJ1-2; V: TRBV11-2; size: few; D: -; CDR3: CASSLVSRGFGYTF; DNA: TGTGCCAGCAGCTTAGTCTCCCGGGGTTTTGGCTACACCTTC
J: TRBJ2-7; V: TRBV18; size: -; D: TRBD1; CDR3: CASSHPTGGTNEQYF; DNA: TGTGCCAGCTCTCATCCGACAGGGGGCACGAACGAGCAGTACTTC
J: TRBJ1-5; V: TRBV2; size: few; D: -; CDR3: CASSSEGGPNQPQHF; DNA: TGTGCCAGCAGCAGCGAAGGAGGGCCCAATCAGCCCCAGCATTTT
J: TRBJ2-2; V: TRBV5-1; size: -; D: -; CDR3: CASVKDGAMNTGELFF; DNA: TGCGCCAGTGTAAAAGATGGGGCGATGAACACCGGGGAGCTGTTTTTT
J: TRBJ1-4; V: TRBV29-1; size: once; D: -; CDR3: CSVGWGQPLEKLFF; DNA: TGCAGCGTTGGTTGGGGACAACCATTGGAAAAACTGTTTTTT
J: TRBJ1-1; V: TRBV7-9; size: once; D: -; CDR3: CASSPSGAGTEAFF; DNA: TGTGCCAGCAGCCCCTCCGGGGCGGGGACTGAAGCTTTCTTT
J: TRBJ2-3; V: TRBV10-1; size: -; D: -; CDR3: CASGPSTDTQYF; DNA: TGCGCCAGCGGGCCTAGCACAGATACGCAGTATTTT
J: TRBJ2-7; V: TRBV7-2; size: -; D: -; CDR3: CASSSIEKTTAQYF; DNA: TGTGCCAGCAGCTCGATAGAAAAGACGACTGCCCAGTACTTC
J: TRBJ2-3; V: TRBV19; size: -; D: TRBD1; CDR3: CASSIRGRGDTQYF; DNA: TGTGCCAGTTCAATCAGGGGGCGCGGAGATACGCAGTATTTT
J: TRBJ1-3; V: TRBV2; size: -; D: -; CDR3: CASSQRGSGNTIYF; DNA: TGTGCCAGCAGCCAAAGGGGGTCTGGAAACACCATATATTTT
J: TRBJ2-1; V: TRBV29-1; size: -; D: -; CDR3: CSVGSSDSSYNEQFF; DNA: TGCAGCGTTGGGTCTTCCGACAGCTCCTACAATGAGCAGTTCTTC
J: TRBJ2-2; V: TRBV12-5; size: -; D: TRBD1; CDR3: CASGLPHGTVTGELFF; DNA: TGTGCTAGTGGTTTGCCACACGGGACAGTCACCGGGGAGCTGTTTTTT
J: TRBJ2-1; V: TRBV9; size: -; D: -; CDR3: CASSYSGGLYNEQFF; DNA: TGTGCCAGCAGCTACTCGGGGGGCCTCTACAATGAGCAGTTCTTC
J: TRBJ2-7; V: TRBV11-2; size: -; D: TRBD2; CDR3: CASSLLAGGSYEQYF; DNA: TGTGCCAGCAGCCTCCTAGCGGGGGGGTCCTACGAGCAGTACTTC
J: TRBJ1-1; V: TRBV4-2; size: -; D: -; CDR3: CASSEEAGLGNTEAFF; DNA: TGTGCCAGCAGCGAAGAGGCGGGGTTGGGGAACACTGAAGCTTTCTTT
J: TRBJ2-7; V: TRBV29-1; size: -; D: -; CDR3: CSVEDGLASYEQYF; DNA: TGCAGCGTTGAAGATGGGCTAGCCTCCTACGAGCAGTACTTC
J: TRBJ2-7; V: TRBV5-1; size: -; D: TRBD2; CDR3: CASSSGGGPYEQYF; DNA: TGCGCCAGCAGCTCAGGCGGGGGGCCCTACGAGCAGTACTTC
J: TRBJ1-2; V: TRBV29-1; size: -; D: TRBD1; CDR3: CSVIDRGGNYGYTF; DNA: TGCAGCGTTATCGACAGGGGGGGTAACTATGGCTACACCTTC
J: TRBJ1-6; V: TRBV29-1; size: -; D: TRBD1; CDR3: CSVAGTANSPLHF; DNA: TGCAGCGTCGCCGGGACAGCGAATTCACCCCTCCACTTT
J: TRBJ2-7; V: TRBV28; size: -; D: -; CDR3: CASSSPDKYEQYF; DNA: TGTGCCAGCAGTTCCCCCGACAAGTACGAGCAGTACTTC
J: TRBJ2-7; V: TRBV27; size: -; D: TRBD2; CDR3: CASSLTGTRNEQYF; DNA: TGTGCCAGCAGTTTAACTGGGACTAGAAACGAGCAGTACTTC
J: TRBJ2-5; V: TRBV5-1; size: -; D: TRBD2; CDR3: CASSLRGKIRLAGDQETQYF; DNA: TGCGCCAGCAGCTTGAGGGGCAAGATAAGACTAGCGGGGGACCAAGAGACCCAGTACTTC
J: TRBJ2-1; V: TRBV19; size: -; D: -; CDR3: CASSLSEGSGTYNEQFF; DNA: TGTGCCAGTAGTCTCTCCGAGGGTAGCGGAACCTACAATGAGCAGTTCTTC
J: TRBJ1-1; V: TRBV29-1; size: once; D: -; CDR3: CSSTVNTEAFF; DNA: TGCAGCTCCACGGTAAACACTGAAGCTTTCTTT
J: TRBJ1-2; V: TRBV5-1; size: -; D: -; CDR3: CASSGGTAAYGYTF; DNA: TGCGCCAGCAGCGGCGGGACGGCGGCCTATGGCTACACCTTC
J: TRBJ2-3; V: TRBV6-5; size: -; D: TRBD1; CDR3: CASRQGSDTQYF; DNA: TGTGCCAGTAGACAGGGATCAGATACGCAGTATTTT
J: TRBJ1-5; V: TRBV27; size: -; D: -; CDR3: CASSSSFGGSRANQPQHF; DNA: TGTGCCAGCAGCTCAAGTTTCGGGGGGTCAAGGGCGAATCAGCCCCAGCATTTT